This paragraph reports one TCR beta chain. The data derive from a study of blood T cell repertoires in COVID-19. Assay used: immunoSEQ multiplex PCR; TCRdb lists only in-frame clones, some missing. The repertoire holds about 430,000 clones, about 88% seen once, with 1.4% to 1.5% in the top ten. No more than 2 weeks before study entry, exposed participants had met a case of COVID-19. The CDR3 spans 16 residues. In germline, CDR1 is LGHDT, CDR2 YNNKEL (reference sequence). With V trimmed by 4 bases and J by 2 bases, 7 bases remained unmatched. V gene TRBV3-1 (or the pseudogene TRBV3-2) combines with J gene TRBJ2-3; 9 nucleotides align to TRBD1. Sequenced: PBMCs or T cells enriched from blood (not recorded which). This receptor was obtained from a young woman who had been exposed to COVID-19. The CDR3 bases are TGTGCCAGCAGCCCATGGACAGGGGCCCCCACAGATACGCAGTATTTT. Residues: CASSPWTGAPTDTQYF.